This TCR beta chain emerged from a study of T cells in women clearing cervical HPV infection. Across the whole study: Controls gave blood once infection was undetectable; cases at lesion identification. Only a few women had HLA typing results available. The study, taken as a whole, reports: Cases and controls were distinguished at AUC roughly 0.83 by richness and V genes. It is unknown whether associations predate infection; no effector/memory or HPV-specific sorting.

Sequencing used immunoSEQ multiplex PCR; TCRdb keeps in-frame clones, though not all of them. The sample has tens of thousands of clones. The CDR3 consists of 14 residues. Germline V gene sequence: CDR1 DFQATT, CDR2 SNEGSKA (reference sequence). As for this clone: What it binds is unknown. An end of the junction differs from the germline gene, which may be a read error. From the germline J gene comes the end of the CDR3, since the read stops 3 residues before it.

The source material was blood buffy coat. The TCR comes from a woman aged 18-69 years with a cervical HPV16 infection that either progressed to CIN3+ or cleared (not recorded which). V is TRBV20-1 and J is TRBJ1-2, with a tentative D call TRBD1 (6 bases). The sequenced part of the CDR3 DNA is TGCAGTGCTAGAGAAGGACAGCCTAATTATGGC. Protein product: CSAREGQPNYG. In full, the CDR3 is CSAREGQPNYGYTF.